Below are 16 T cell receptor beta chains sequenced from a single sample in a study of OX40 agonist ivuxolimab in advanced cancers. Profiled with immunoSEQ multiplex PCR; TCRdb holds only in-frame clones, not every one. The top ten clones hold around 15% of a sample with fewer than 30,000 clones, about four fifths of them seen once. The sample here was CD4+ or CD8+ T cells sorted from blood, taken in a trial of the OX40 agonist ivuxolimab. The source of these receptors is an adult with an advanced solid tumor such as melanoma, head and neck, liver or kidney cancer.

The chain has TRBV2 and TRBJ2-7; D gene ambiguous. Between the trimmed V and J ends, which lost 0 bases and 6 bases, there was a span of 3 bases. The CDR3 consists of 11 residues. The germline V gene has CDR1 SNHLY and CDR2 FYNNEI. As DNA, the CDR3 is TGTGCCAGCAGTGAAGCGTTCGAGCAGTACTTC. Translation: CASSEAFEQYF. The full variable domain, its missing parts supplied by reference TRBV2 and TRBJ2-7, is EPEVTQTPSHQVTQMGQEVILRCVPISNHLYFYWYRQILGQKVEFLVSFYNNEISEKSEIFDDQFSVERPDGSNFTLKIRSTKLEDSAMYFCASSEAFEQYFGPGTRLTVT.

The chain carries TRBV4-1 and TRBJ1-3; D uncertain. The CDR3 consists of 15 residues. Germline CDR1 is MGHRA and CDR2 is YSYEKL. V lost 0 bases and J 0 bases, leaving 6 bases between the germline ends. The CDR3 region has the DNA TGCGCCAGCAGCCAAGACAGGAACTCTGGAAACACCATATATTTT. It is translated as CASSQDRNSGNTIYF.

The count of this clone is one. The chain links TRBV6-6 to TRBJ2-1, with 8 positions matching TRBD1. The germline V gene has CDR1 MNHNY and CDR2 SVGAGI (reference sequence). This CDR3 region has 15 residues. J gave up 4 bases and V 4 bases, and 6 bases lay outside the gene matches. The CDR3 here is CASSFRDRSYNEQFF. CDR3 sequence (DNA): TGTGCCAGCAGTTTCAGGGACAGGTCGTACAATGAGCAGTTCTTC.

The rearrangement uses TRBV6-5 and TRBJ2-2; 8 positions match TRBD2. Trimming cost V 4 bases and J 1 base; bases outside gene matches: 2. CDR3 size: 15 residues. The germline CDR1 and CDR2 sequences are MNHEY and SVGAGI. For the CDR3, the DNA is TGTGCCAGCAGTTTGACTAGCGAGAACACCGGGGAGCTGTTTTTT. Its protein is CASSLTSENTGELFF.

The gene calls are TRBV30 and TRBJ2-1, with D perhaps TRBD2 (6 bases). Germline lookup yields CDR1 GTSNPN and CDR2 SVGIG (reference sequence). V dropped 6 bases and J dropped 7 bases, with 16 bases sitting between them. The CDR3 has 13 residues. The CDR3 is CACRLGTTNEQFF. The CDR3 DNA follows: TGTGCCTGCAGACTAGGCACCACTAATGAGCAGTTCTTC.

This rearrangement joins TRBV14 to TRBJ2-2; D possibly corresponds to TRBD2 (6 bases). The germline CDR1 and CDR2 sequences are SGHDN and FVKESK. The CDR3 extends over 15 amino acids. V was pared by 1 base and J by 7 bases, with 13 bases between. CDR3 loop: CASSQAWGVFGELFF. The CDR3 DNA sequence: TGTGCCAGCAGCCAAGCGTGGGGGGTATTCGGGGAGCTGTTTTTT. Combining the CDR3 with reference TRBV14 and TRBJ2-2 gives the whole variable domain EAGVTQFPSHSVIEKGQTVTLRCDPISGHDNLYWYRRVMGKEIKFLLHFVKESKQDESGMPNNRFLAERTGGTYSTLKVQPAELEDSGVYFCASSQAWGVFGELFFGEGSRLTVL.

The genes are TRBV6-1 and TRBJ1-5; TRBD1 aligns across 7 bases. Germline CDR1 reads MNHNS; CDR2 reads SASEGT. This CDR3 comprises 15 residues. Trimming took 2 bases from V and 4 from J; bases not matched to a gene: 5. The CDR3 region is CASSERGGWNQPQHF. The CDR3, as DNA: TGTGCCAGCAGTGAAAGAGGGGGCTGGAATCAGCCCCAGCATTTT.

This clone was seen more than once but under ten times. The chain has TRBV19 and TRBJ2-1; TRBD2 agrees at 8 bases. There are 17 residues in the CDR3. Germline V CDR1 and CDR2: LNHDA, SQIVND (reference sequence). With V trimmed by 3 bases and J by 3 bases, 10 bases remained unmatched. CDR3 sequence (DNA): TGTGCCAGTAGTATCGGGGCCTACCGGGGGGGCTACAATGAGCAGTTCTTC. It specifies CASSIGAYRGGYNEQFF.

In its sample, this clone was seen once. The chain carries TRBV25-1 and TRBJ1-2; D not certain. The V end was cut by 2 bases, the J end by 8 bases, with 12 bases between. The CDR3 is made up of 13 amino acids. The germline CDR1 and CDR2 sequences are MGHDK and SYGVNS. This CDR3 is CASSERSSEGYTF. The DNA of the CDR3 is TGTGCCAGCAGTGAACGAAGCAGCGAGGGCTACACCTTC.

This chain connects TRBV18 to TRBJ1-5; D might be TRBD1 (5 bases). The germline gives CDR1 KGHSH, CDR2 LQKENI. The length of the CDR3 is 16 residues. Deletions cut 3 bases from V and 4 bases from J, with 16 bases between. The CDR3 protein is CASSPGHPMPNQPQHF. In DNA, the CDR3 is TGTGCCAGCTCACCCGGACACCCTATGCCTAATCAGCCCCAGCATTTT.

V is TRBV2 and J is TRBJ2-1, with D unclear. CDR3 length equals 12 residues. V lost 5 bases and J lost 8, with 10 bases in between. Germline values: CDR1 SNHLY, CDR2 FYNNEI. The CDR3 bases are TGTGCCAGCAGTTTTAGTGGGGATGAGCAGTTCTTC. Translated: CASSFSGDEQFF.

The CDR3 DNA reads as TGTGCCAGCAGCCGGGGGTCCAGGACCTCCTACGAGCAGTACTTC. Its protein product is CASSRGSRTSYEQYF. This rearrangement joins TRBV7-9 to TRBJ2-7; a weak D match, TRBD2 (6 bases). The V and J ends lost 5 bases and 0 bases respectively, with 14 bases between them. The CDR3 extends over 15 amino acids. CDR1 is SEHNR and CDR2 is FQNEAQ in the germline V gene (reference sequence).

The V call is TRBV6-1, the J call TRBJ2-2, with 8 positions matching TRBD1. The CDR3 is 18 amino acids. CDR1 is MNHNS, CDR2 SASEGT, per germline. V gave up 0 bases and J gave up 2 bases; unmatched junction bases: 8. CDR3 loop: CASSEARWQGANTGELFF. CDR3 nucleotide sequence: TGTGCCAGCAGTGAAGCGCGCTGGCAGGGGGCAAACACCGGGGAGCTGTTTTTT.

This chain joins TRBV6-5 and TRBJ2-7, with a tentative D call TRBD2 (5 bases). Germline V CDR1 and CDR2: MNHEY, SVGAGI. Trimming shortened V by 5 bases and J by 2 bases, and 10 bases separated the two germline ends. The CDR3 runs to 13 residues. This CDR3 reads CASSERLTYEQYF. Here the CDR3 DNA reads TGTGCCAGCAGTGAAAGACTAACCTACGAGCAGTACTTC.

This chain joins TRBV20-1 and TRBJ2-7; no clear D gene. The V gene lost 0 bases and the J gene lost 6 bases, with 6 bases spanning the gap. This CDR3 has 11 residues. Germline CDR1 is DFQATT and CDR2 is SNEGSKA (reference sequence). This CDR3 is CSARDRIEQYF. The CDR3 nucleotides read TGCAGTGCTAGAGATCGAATCGAGCAGTACTTC.

The chain has TRBV5-5 and TRBJ1-5; no definite D call. Germline CDR1 and CDR2: SGHKS and YYEKEE (reference sequence). V shed 4 bases and J shed 6 bases, with 11 bases lying between them. This CDR3 contains 13 residues. Here the CDR3 DNA reads TGTGCCAGCAGCCGTGAGGGCCGTCAGCCCCAGCATTTT. Translating gives CASSREGRQPQHF.